These 5 T cell receptor beta chains were all obtained from the same sample, sequenced in a study of metastatic and nonmetastatic thyroid tumors. TCRdb re-called clones from the PCR reads using MiXCR. The repertoire holds 84,000 or so clones, about 9.1% seen once, with under 9% in the top ten. The entire patient cohort was treatment-naive prior to thyroid surgery. Sequencing input: blood. These receptors came from a female donor with papillary thyroid cancer or a benign thyroid nodule (not recorded which). Some clones in this sample may be carry-over from other donors' samples.

This clone showed up many times. The gene calls are TRBV7-9 and TRBJ1-2, with D possibly TRBD1 on 6 matching bases. CDR1 is SEHNR, CDR2 FQNEAQ, per germline (reference sequence). The CDR3 consists of 15 residues. Trimming left V 1 base short and J 3 bases short, with 12 bases between. Here the CDR3 reads CASSLEAGEDYGYTF. Written as DNA, the CDR3 is TGTGCCAGCAGCTTAGAAGCAGGGGAGGACTATGGCTACACCTTC.

This clone was picked up a small number of times. This may be a read error, as it is one base from a much larger clone. The V call is TRBV2, the J call TRBJ1-6; a weak D match, TRBD1 (5 bases). CDR1 is SNHLY and CDR2 is FYNNEI in the germline V gene. The CDR3 runs 13 residues. The CDR3 spells CARNGGRDSSLHF. CDR3 nucleotides: TGTGCCAGAAATGGGGGGAGGGATTCATCCCTCCACTTT.

This clone has a count of ten or more. This sequence joins TRBV7-7 and TRBJ1-2, with D perhaps matching TRBD1 (6 bases). With 4 bases removed from V and 1 base from J, the gap between germline ends came to 7 bases. CDR1 and CDR2 (germline): SSHAT, FNYEAQ (reference sequence). This CDR3 is 13 amino acids long. The CDR3 reads CASSWDNNYGYTF. The CDR3 region has the DNA TGTGCCAGCAGCTGGGACAATAACTATGGCTACACCTTC.

The V and J genes are TRBV5-6 and TRBJ1-4, with D hard to call. V lost 0 bases to trimming and J lost 5 bases, with 14 bases between them. The germline gives CDR1 SGHDT, CDR2 YYEEEE. The CDR3 sequence is 16 residues long. CDR3 bases: TGTGCCAGCAGCTTGGGTAGGTGGCAGACGAATGAAAAACTGTTTTTT. Encoded protein: CASSLGRWQTNEKLFF.

As regards this clone: A much bigger clone sits one base away, suggesting this may be a read error. The sample holds other DNA sequences that translate to the same CDR3. The rearrangement joins TRBV5-1 to TRBJ2-5, with D perhaps TRBD2 (5 bases). V lost 7 bases and J 4 bases, leaving 20 bases between the germline ends. The CDR3 runs to 15 residues. Looked up from germline, CDR1 is SGHRS and CDR2 is YFSETQ. The CDR3 loop is CASVGMAGGPETQYF. DNA of the CDR3: TGCGCCAGCGTCGGGATGGCGGGTGGTCCAGAGACCCAGTACTTC.